This T cell receptor (beta chain) was observed in a study of blood T cell repertoires in COVID-19. In the study overall: PBMCs, B-cell-depleted T cells, or T cells provided the cDNA or gDNA that made up the material.

Germline values: CDR1 MDHEN, CDR2 SYDVKM. This CDR3 is built from 14 residues. Losses at the gene ends were 3 bases for V and 1 base for J; bases not matched to a gene: 1. Methods used by the authors: The authors estimated nucleated cell counts from reference gene primer amplification. Only in-frame clones appear in the TCRdb table, and some are missing; sequencing was by immunoSEQ multiplex PCR. V, J and clone size derive from that table, while D and trimming were established from the DNA sequence. Among 90,000 or so clones listed, around 90% were seen once. The clonotype was recovered from an elderly woman with active or convalescent COVID-19. This chain joins TRBV28 and TRBJ2-5; TRBD2 aligns across 8 bases. The sample consisted of peripheral blood. The DNA of the CDR3 is TGTGCCAGCAGTTTGACTAGCGTCCAAGAGACCCAGTACTTC. This encodes CASSLTSVQETQYF.